Detailed here is one T cell receptor beta chain. Antigen unknown. The sample originates from a study of CD8 T cells in Susac syndrome. Study background: Susac syndrome patients were untreated, on corticosteroids with some adding intravenous immunoglobulin, or on intravenous immunoglobulin only. Study-level results: As the study acknowledged, the number of individuals in its TCR sequencing and HLA analysis was relatively small.

Purification of the CD8+ and CD4+ T cells relied on negative isolation, and TEMRA cells underwent FACS enrichment. Germline loops: CDR1 SNHLY, CDR2 FYNNEI. The V segment lost 6 bases and the J segment 0 bases; nucleotides outside the gene matches: 7. This CDR3 is 16 amino acids long. Reverse transcription of roughly 0.5 to 1 ug RNA was carried out with random hexamers. Amplification of TCR beta CDR3 spanned 54 Vbeta and 13 Jbeta via immunoSEQ multiplex PCR. TCRdb re-derived calls from the immunoSEQ multiplex PCR reads in MiXCR, one entry per CDR3 protein. Here the sample spans more than 150,000 distinct CDR3 sequences, just under 95% being singletons.

The TCR was taken from a human donor with Susac syndrome. The chain links TRBV2 to TRBJ2-5; 10 bases map to TRBD2. Sequencing was done on a sample of CD8+ T cells from PBMCs. The CDR3, as DNA: TGTGCCAGCAGGGAAACTAGCGGGGCCTACCAAGAGACCCAGTACTTC. It yields the protein CASRETSGAYQETQYF.